This TCR beta chain was recorded in a study of T cells in Graves' hyperthyroidism and ophthalmopathy. Overall study results and limits: Among clonotypes expanded in thyroid above 0.001, most were also found in blood.

Amplification yielded TCR beta CDR3 regions, with RNA transcripts as the source. HTBI primers were the set used in a first-round RT-PCR of the TCR CDR3. Using its own MiXCR run on the multiplex PCR reads, TCRdb lists one record per CDR3 protein. The sample holds about 380,000 distinct CDR3 sequences; around 18% are singletons and the top ten take 40%. The CDR3 is made up of 14 amino acids. Concerning this clonotype itself: Antigen: not known. This may arise from a read error, as a much more abundant clone is one base away.

Exclusion of a patient resulted from uncontrolled infection, other autoimmune disease, pregnancy or lactation. PBMCs were collected from an approximately 9.3 ml volume of fresh peripheral blood. The V gene is TRBV12-3 or TRBV12-4, the J gene TRBJ1-3; D is unclear. Sequenced material: blood. The receptor comes from a young man with Graves' ophthalmopathy. This CDR3 is CASSSRNSGNTIHF. DNA for the CDR3: TGTGCCAGCAGTTCCCGGAACTCTGGAAACACCATACATTTT.